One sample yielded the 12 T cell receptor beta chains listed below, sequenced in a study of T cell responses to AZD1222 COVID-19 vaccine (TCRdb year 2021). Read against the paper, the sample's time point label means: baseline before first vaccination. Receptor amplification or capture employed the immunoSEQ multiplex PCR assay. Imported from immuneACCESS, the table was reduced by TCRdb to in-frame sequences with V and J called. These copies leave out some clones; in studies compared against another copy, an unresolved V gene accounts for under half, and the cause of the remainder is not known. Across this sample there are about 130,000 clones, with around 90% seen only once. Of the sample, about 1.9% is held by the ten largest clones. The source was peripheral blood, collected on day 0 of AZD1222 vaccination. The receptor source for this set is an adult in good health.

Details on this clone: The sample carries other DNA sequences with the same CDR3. DNA of the CDR3: TGTGCCAGCAGCTTAGGGACAGCGAACACTGAAGCTTTCTTT. Protein sequence: CASSLGTANTEAFF. The gene calls are TRBV7-8 and TRBJ1-1; TRBD1 is a possible D gene (6 bases). In germline, CDR1 is SGHVS, CDR2 FQNEAQ. This CDR3 has 14 amino acids. The V end lost 1 base, the J end lost 1 base, and 7 bases lay between the germline ends.

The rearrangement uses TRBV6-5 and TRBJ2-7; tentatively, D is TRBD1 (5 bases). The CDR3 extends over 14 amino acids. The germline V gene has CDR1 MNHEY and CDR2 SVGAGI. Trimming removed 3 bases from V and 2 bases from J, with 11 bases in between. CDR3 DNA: TGTGCCAGCAGTTATTACCAAGGGGCCTACGAGCAGTACTTC. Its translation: CASSYYQGAYEQYF.

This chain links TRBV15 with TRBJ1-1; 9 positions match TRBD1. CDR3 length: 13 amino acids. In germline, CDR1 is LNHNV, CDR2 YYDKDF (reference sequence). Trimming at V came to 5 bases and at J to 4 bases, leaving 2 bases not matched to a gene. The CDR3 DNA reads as TGTGCCACCAGCCGGGACAGGGCCACTGAAGCTTTCTTT. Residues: CATSRDRATEAFF.

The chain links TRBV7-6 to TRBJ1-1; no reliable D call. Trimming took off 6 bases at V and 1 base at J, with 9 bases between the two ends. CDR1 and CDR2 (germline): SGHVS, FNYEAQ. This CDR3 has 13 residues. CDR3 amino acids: CASSAVGNTEAFF. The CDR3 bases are TGTGCCAGCAGTGCAGTGGGGAACACTGAAGCTTTCTTT.

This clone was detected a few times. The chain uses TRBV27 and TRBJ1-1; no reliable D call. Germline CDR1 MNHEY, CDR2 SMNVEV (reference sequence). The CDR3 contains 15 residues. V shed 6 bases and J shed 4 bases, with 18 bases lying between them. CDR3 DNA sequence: TGTGCCAGCAGCCTAGTCCAGCCGGACCTCACTGAAGCTTTCTTT. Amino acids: CASSLVQPDLTEAFF.

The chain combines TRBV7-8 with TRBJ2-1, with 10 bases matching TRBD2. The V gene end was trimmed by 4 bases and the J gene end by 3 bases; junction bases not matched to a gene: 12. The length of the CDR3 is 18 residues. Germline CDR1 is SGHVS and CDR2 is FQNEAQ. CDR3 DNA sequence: TGTGCCAGCAGCTCTAGGGTAGCGGGGGGTCTAAACTACAATGAGCAGTTCTTC. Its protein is CASSSRVAGGLNYNEQFF.

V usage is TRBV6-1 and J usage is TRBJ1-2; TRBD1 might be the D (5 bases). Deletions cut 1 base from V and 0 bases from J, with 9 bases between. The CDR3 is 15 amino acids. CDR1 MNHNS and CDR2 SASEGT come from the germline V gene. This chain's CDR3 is CASSEGRAANYGYTF. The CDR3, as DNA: TGTGCCAGCAGTGAAGGCAGGGCCGCTAACTATGGCTACACCTTC.

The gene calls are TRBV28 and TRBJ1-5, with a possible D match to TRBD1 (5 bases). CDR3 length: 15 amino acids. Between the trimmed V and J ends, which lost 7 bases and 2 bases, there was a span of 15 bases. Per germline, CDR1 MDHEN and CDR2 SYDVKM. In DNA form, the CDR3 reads TGTGCCAGCAAGCCCAGGGATGGGGGCAATCAGCCCCAGCATTTT. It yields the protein CASKPRDGGNQPQHF.

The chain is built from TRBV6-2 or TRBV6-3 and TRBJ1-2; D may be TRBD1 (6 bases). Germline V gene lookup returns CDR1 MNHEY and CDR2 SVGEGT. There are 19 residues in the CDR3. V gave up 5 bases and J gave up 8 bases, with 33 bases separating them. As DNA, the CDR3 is TGTGCCAGCAGTGCCGAGGACAGACCCCATCGGTACAGGGTGAACGGCTACACCTTC. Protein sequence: CASSAEDRPHRYRVNGYTF.

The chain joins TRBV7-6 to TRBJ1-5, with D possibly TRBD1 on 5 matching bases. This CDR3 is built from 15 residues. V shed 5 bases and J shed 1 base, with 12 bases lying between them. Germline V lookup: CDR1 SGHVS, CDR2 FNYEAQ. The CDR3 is CASSPLWGSNQPQHF. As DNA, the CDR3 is TGTGCCAGCAGCCCCCTTTGGGGGAGCAATCAGCCCCAGCATTTT.

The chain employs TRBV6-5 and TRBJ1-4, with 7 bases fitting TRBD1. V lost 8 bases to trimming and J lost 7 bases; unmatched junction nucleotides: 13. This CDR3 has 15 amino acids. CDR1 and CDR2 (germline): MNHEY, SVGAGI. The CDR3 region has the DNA TGTGCCAGCTCAAACTCCAGGGGGTGGGTTGAAAAACTGTTTTTT. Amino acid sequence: CASSNSRGWVEKLFF.

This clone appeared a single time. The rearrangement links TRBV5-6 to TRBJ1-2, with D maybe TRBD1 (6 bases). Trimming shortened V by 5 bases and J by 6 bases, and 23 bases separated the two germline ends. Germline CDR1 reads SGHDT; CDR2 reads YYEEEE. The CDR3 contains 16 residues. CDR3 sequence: CASRLPVGGTWNGYTF. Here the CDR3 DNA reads TGTGCCAGCAGGCTCCCCGTTGGGGGCACCTGGAATGGCTACACCTTC.